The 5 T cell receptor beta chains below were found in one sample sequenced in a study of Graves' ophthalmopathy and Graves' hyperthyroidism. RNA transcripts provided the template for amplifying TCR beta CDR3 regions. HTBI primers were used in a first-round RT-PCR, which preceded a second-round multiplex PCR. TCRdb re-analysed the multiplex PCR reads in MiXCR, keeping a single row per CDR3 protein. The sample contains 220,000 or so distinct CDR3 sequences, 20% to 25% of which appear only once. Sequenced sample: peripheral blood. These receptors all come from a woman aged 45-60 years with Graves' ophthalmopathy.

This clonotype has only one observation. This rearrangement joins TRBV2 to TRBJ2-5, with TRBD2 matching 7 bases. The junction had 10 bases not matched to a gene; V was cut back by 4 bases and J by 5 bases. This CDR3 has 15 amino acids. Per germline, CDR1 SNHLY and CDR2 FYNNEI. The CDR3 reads CASSGTGLVQETQYF. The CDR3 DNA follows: TGTGCCAGCAGTGGGACTGGACTAGTCCAGGAGACCCAGTACTTC.

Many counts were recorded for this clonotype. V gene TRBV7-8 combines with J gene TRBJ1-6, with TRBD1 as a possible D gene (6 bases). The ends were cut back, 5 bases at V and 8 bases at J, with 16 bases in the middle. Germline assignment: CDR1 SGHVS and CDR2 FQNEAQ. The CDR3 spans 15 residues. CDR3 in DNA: TGTGCCAGCAGCACCTCGACAGGCGATCATTCACCCCTCCACTTT. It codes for CASSTSTGDHSPLHF.

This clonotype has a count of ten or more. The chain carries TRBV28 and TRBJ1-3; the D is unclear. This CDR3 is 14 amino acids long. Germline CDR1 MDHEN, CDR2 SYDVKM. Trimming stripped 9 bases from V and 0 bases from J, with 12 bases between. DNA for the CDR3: TGTGCCAGTCTTACCAGTCGCTCTGGAAACACCATATATTTT. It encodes CASLTSRSGNTIYF.

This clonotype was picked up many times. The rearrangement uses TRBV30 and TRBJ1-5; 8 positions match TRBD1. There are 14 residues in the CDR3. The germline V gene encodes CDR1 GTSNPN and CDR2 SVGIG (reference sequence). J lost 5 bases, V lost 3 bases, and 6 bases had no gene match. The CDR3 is CAWSAGGDDQPQHF. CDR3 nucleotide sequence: TGTGCCTGGAGCGCAGGGGGCGATGATCAGCCCCAGCATTTT.

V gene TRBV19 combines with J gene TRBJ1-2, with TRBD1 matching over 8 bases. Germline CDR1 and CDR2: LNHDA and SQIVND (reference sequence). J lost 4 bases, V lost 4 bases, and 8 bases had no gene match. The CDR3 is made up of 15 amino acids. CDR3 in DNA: TGTGCCAGTAGTACGAGACAGGGGATTGGCTATGGCTACACCTTC. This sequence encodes CASSTRQGIGYGYTF.